This T cell receptor beta chain was observed in a study of radiation and T cells in renal cell carcinoma. Sample time point: blood 2 weeks post-SBRT. Specified treatment: 15 Gy SBRT to primary tumor, nephrectomy 4 weeks later. Blood was sampled at baseline, 2 weeks and 4 weeks after SBRT. Study-wide results and limits: No pretreatment tumor biopsies were available for baseline clonotypes.

A note on this clone: What it recognizes is unknown.

This table comes from immunoSEQ multiplex PCR, and its TCRdb copy is limited to in-frame clones, with some not included. The sample holds some 26,000 clones; 81% are singletons and the top ten take approximately 32%. Material: blood, obtained from a patient whose treatment included radiotherapy and nephrectomy. This clonotype was obtained from a man aged 60 to 75 with renal cell carcinoma.

DNA of the CDR3: TGTGCCAGCAGCGGGACGGTCACCGGGAATCAGCCCCAGCATTTT. Its translation is CASSGTVTGNQPQHF. The chain recombines TRBV6-1 with TRBJ1-5; D possibly corresponds to TRBD1 (5 bases). The V end lost 6 bases, the J end lost 4 bases, and 16 bases lay between the germline ends. From germline, CDR1 is MNHNS and CDR2 SASEGT. The CDR3 runs to 15 residues.